These 13 T cell receptor beta chains share one sample of origin, sequenced in a study of OX40 agonist ivuxolimab in advanced cancers. Receptor libraries were prepared by the immunoSEQ multiplex PCR assay. Drawn from immuneACCESS, this table holds only the in-frame rearrangements with V and J called that TCRdb kept. Clones are partly lost; checked studies trace under half to an unresolved V gene and leave the rest unexplained. This sample lists some 59,000 clones; around 90% were detected once. 16% of the sample is in the top ten clones. Sequenced here: CD4+ or CD8+ T cells sorted from blood, sampled in a trial of the OX40 agonist ivuxolimab. The receptors were sampled from an adult with an advanced solid tumor such as melanoma, head and neck, liver or kidney cancer.

The chain has TRBV2 and TRBJ1-4, with a possible D match to TRBD1 (5 bases). V was clipped by 9 bases and J by 7 bases, with 18 bases between them. The CDR3 is made up of 14 amino acids. Germline CDR1 and CDR2: SNHLY and FYNNEI. DNA for the CDR3: TGTGCCAGGAACGGACACCGAGGCGGTGAAAAACTGTTTTTT. Translating gives CARNGHRGGEKLFF. The whole variable domain, filled in from reference TRBV2 and TRBJ1-4, reads EPEVTQTPSHQVTQMGQEVILRCVPISNHLYFYWYRQILGQKVEFLVSFYNNEISEKSEIFDDQFSVERPDGSNFTLKIRSTKLEDSAMYFCARNGHRGGEKLFFGSGTQLSVL.

The CDR3 is CASSPGYGYTF. For the CDR3, the DNA is TGTGCCAGCAGTCCCGGATATGGCTACACCTTC. The chain uses TRBV27 and TRBJ1-2; D uncertain. The germline gives CDR1 MNHEY, CDR2 SMNVEV (reference sequence). The germline V and J ends were trimmed by 5 bases and 5 bases, with 6 bases remaining between them. The CDR3 runs 11 residues.

This clone has a handful of counts. The chain is built from TRBV28 and TRBJ2-7, with D maybe TRBD2 (6 bases). Germline-derived CDR1 and CDR2 are MDHEN and SYDVKM. V dropped 6 bases and J dropped 1 base, with 13 bases sitting between them. CDR3 size: 14 residues. The CDR3, as DNA: TGTGCCAGCAGCTGGGAGGCGAAATCCTACGAGCAGTACTTC. It yields the protein CASSWEAKSYEQYF.

This clone was recorded only once. V is TRBV18 and J is TRBJ2-1; TRBD2 might be the D (6 bases). V was cut by 0 bases and J by 6 bases, with 9 bases left in between. Germline V lookup: CDR1 KGHSH, CDR2 LQKENI. This CDR3 is built from 14 residues. CDR3 loop: CASSPPGLPNEQFF. The CDR3 nucleotides are TGTGCCAGCTCACCACCGGGACTCCCCAATGAGCAGTTCTTC.

V gene TRBV18 combines with J gene TRBJ1-3, with D uncertain. Germline assignment: CDR1 KGHSH and CDR2 LQKENI. The CDR3 covers 13 residues. Trimming took off 3 bases at V and 2 bases at J, with 5 bases between the two ends. CDR3 bases: TGTGCCAGCTCACCTCAGGCTGGAAACACCATATATTTT. Protein product: CASSPQAGNTIYF.

The chain recombines TRBV19 with TRBJ2-7, with D unresolved. Per germline, CDR1 LNHDA and CDR2 SQIVND (reference sequence). Trimming pared 1 base from V and 3 bases from J, leaving 13 bases between. This CDR3 spans 15 amino acids. The chain's CDR3 is CASSIGPTPIYEQYF. In DNA form, the CDR3 reads TGTGCCAGTAGTATAGGCCCTACCCCTATCTACGAGCAGTACTTC. Full variable domain (remainder filled in from reference TRBV19 and TRBJ2-7): DGGITQSPKYLFRKEGQNVTLSCEQNLNHDAMYWYRQDPGQGLRLIYYSQIVNDFQKGDIAEGYSVSREKKESFPLTVTSAQKNPTAFYLCASSIGPTPIYEQYFGPGTRLTVT.

The chain combines TRBV5-1 with TRBJ2-1; D may be TRBD2 (6 bases). Deletions cut 1 base from V and 0 bases from J, with 8 bases between. Germline loops: CDR1 SGHRS, CDR2 YFSETQ. This CDR3 region has 15 residues. The CDR3 here is CASSLRGSSYNEQFF. As DNA, the CDR3 is TGCGCCAGCAGCTTGCGGGGGTCCTCCTACAATGAGCAGTTCTTC.

The gene calls are TRBV6-1 and TRBJ2-3, with 8 bases matching TRBD1. Germline CDR1 MNHNS, CDR2 SASEGT. The V segment lost 2 bases and the J segment 2 bases; nucleotides outside the gene matches: 3. The length of the CDR3 is 15 residues. The CDR3 spells CASSERTGITDTQYF. The CDR3 DNA sequence: TGTGCCAGCAGTGAACGGACAGGGATCACAGATACGCAGTATTTT.

The rearrangement joins TRBV7-9 to TRBJ1-1; D is unresolved. The CDR3 is made up of 11 amino acids. CDR1 and CDR2 from the germline V gene are SEHNR and FQNEAQ (reference sequence). V shed 5 bases and J shed 10 bases, with 11 bases lying between them. CDR3 nucleotides: TGTGCCAGCAGCCGGGAGCCCGGAGCTTTCTTT. Translating it yields CASSREPGAFF.

This clone was seen only once. Here the CDR3 reads CASSAQGGGYTF. The CDR3 DNA reads TGTGCCAGCAGCGCACAGGGTGGCGGCTACACCTTC. The rearrangement uses TRBV6-5 and TRBJ1-2, with a tentative D call TRBD1 (6 bases). Looked up from germline, CDR1 is MNHEY and CDR2 is SVGAGI. The V end was cut by 6 bases, the J end by 8 bases, with 13 bases between. The CDR3 is made up of 12 amino acids.

The CDR3 protein is CASSLALGGDEKLFF. The CDR3 bases are TGCGCCAGCAGCTTGGCGCTTGGAGGGGATGAAAAACTGTTTTTT. The rearrangement joins TRBV5-1 to TRBJ1-4, with D possibly being TRBD1 (5 bases). V was pared by 0 bases and J by 6 bases, with 12 bases between. This CDR3 has 15 amino acids. The V gene's germline CDR1 is SGHRS and CDR2 YFSETQ.

The chain employs TRBV4-1 and TRBJ2-7, with a weak D call TRBD1 (6 bases). The CDR3 contains 14 residues. V lost 1 base to trimming and J lost 4 bases, with 11 bases between them. The germline V gene encodes CDR1 MGHRA and CDR2 YSYEKL. The CDR3 nucleotides read TGCGCCAGCAGCCAAGGCCAGGGGAATTACGAGCAGTACTTC. Translated: CASSQGQGNYEQYF.

This clone was counted between two and nine times. The chain uses TRBV25-1 and TRBJ2-7; the D is unclear. The germline CDR1 and CDR2 sequences are MGHDK and SYGVNS. This CDR3 spans 11 amino acids. The germline V and J ends were trimmed by 4 bases and 3 bases, with 4 bases remaining between them. In DNA, the CDR3 is TGTGCCAGCAGTGTCATCTACGAGCAGTACTTC. Translated, it gives CASSVIYEQYF.